The 25 T cell receptor beta chains below come from one sample, sequenced in a study of cytotoxic CD8 clonotypes in ibrutinib-treated CLL. The repertoire was sequenced with immunoSEQ multiplex PCR; TCRdb's copy has only in-frame clones and lacks some. The table includes approximately 130,000 clones, roughly 80% detected once. The sequences come from PBMCs, collected after 24 months of ibrutinib treatment. These receptors came from a human donor with chronic lymphocytic leukemia.

V is TRBV18 and J is TRBJ2-5; D gene ambiguous. Germline values: CDR1 KGHSH, CDR2 LQKENI. The length of the CDR3 is 13 residues. Trimming shortened V by 3 bases and J by 5 bases, and 10 bases separated the two germline ends. The CDR3 is CASSPGIKETQYF. The CDR3 DNA sequence: TGTGCCAGCTCACCGGGTATCAAGGAGACCCAGTACTTC.

The chain couples TRBV4-1 to TRBJ1-2; 8 bases align to TRBD1. The CDR3 is 18 residues long. Germline loops: CDR1 MGHRA, CDR2 YSYEKL. The V segment lost 4 bases and the J segment 8 bases; nucleotides outside the gene matches: 21. The CDR3 bases are TGCGCCAGCAGCCGAGAGCCCGGACAGGGACCATCATCCAGAGGCTACACCTTC. It is translated as CASSREPGQGPSSRGYTF.

The J gene is TRBJ1-2, the V gene TRBV5-4, with D hard to call. The V gene lost 4 bases and the J gene lost 4 bases, with 11 bases spanning the gap. The CDR3 spans 13 residues. The V gene's germline CDR1 is SGHNT and CDR2 YYREEE (reference sequence). Here the CDR3 DNA reads TGTGCCAGCAGCACGGACGTGGGCTATGGCTACACCTTC. Its translation is CASSTDVGYGYTF.

V gene TRBV7-9 combines with J gene TRBJ1-1; no reliable D call. V was cut by 1 base and J by 8 bases, with 11 bases left in between. Germline assignment: CDR1 SEHNR and CDR2 FQNEAQ (reference sequence). The CDR3 loop spans 13 amino acids. CDR3 nucleotide sequence: TGTGCCAGCAGCTTAGAGTATGGAGAAGAAGCTTTCTTT. It is translated as CASSLEYGEEAFF.

This CDR3 is CASSPRSGHSPLHF. The CDR3 nucleotides are TGTGCCAGCAGCCCCAGAAGTGGCCATTCACCCCTCCACTTT. The V gene is TRBV7-2, the J gene TRBJ1-6; no reliable D call. The germline V gene encodes CDR1 SGHTA and CDR2 FQGNSA. Deletions cut 5 bases from V and 8 bases from J, with 13 bases between. The CDR3 is 14 residues long.

Here the CDR3 reads CASSTWDAEAFF. CDR3 sequence (DNA): TGTGCCAGCAGCACCTGGGACGCTGAAGCTTTCTTT. This chain uses TRBV7-9 with TRBJ1-1; D might be TRBD1 (5 bases). Germline CDR1 is SEHNR and CDR2 is FQNEAQ (reference sequence). Trimming shortened V by 5 bases and J by 6 bases, and 10 bases separated the two germline ends. This CDR3 spans 12 amino acids.

This chain connects TRBV23-1 to TRBJ1-2; D is uncertain. TRBV23-1 is marked as an open reading frame, function uncertain. The length of the CDR3 is 14 residues. Trimming pared 1 base from V and 3 bases from J, leaving 9 bases between. Here the CDR3 reads CASSQWREDYGYTF. As DNA, the CDR3 is TGCGCCAGCAGTCAATGGAGGGAAGACTATGGCTACACCTTC.

This chain uses TRBV19 with TRBJ1-1; D possibly corresponds to TRBD1 (6 bases). Germline loops: CDR1 LNHDA, CDR2 SQIVND (reference sequence). The V and J ends lost 2 bases and 5 bases respectively, with 18 bases between them. The CDR3 extends over 16 amino acids. CDR3 region: CASSISGRGVGTEAFF. The CDR3 DNA sequence: TGTGCCAGTAGTATATCGGGCAGGGGAGTTGGTACTGAAGCTTTCTTT. The variable domain in full, completed from reference TRBV19 and TRBJ1-1, reads DGGITQSPKYLFRKEGQNVTLSCEQNLNHDAMYWYRQDPGQGLRLIYYSQIVNDFQKGDIAEGYSVSREKKESFPLTVTSAQKNPTAFYLCASSISGRGVGTEAFFGQGTRLTVV.

This chain links TRBV7-8 with TRBJ1-5; 7 bases fit TRBD1. Losses at the gene ends were 1 base for V and 1 base for J; bases not matched to a gene: 1. Germline V gives CDR1 SGHVS, CDR2 FQNEAQ. The CDR3 is 15 amino acids. The CDR3, as DNA: TGTGCCAGCAGCTTAGAGACAGGGAGCAATCAGCCCCAGCATTTT. Amino acids: CASSLETGSNQPQHF.

The chain recombines TRBV4-1 with TRBJ1-1, with D unclear. V was cut by 0 bases and J by 6 bases, with 8 bases left in between. The CDR3 spans 13 residues. The germline CDR1 and CDR2 sequences are MGHRA and YSYEKL. CDR3 in DNA: TGCGCCAGCAGCCAAGATCTGGGTCCTGAAGCTTTCTTT. This sequence encodes CASSQDLGPEAFF.

The V and J genes are TRBV11-3 and TRBJ2-2, with 9 bases lining up with TRBD1. Germline V lookup: CDR1 SGHNT, CDR2 YENEEA. The V gene end was trimmed by 5 bases and the J gene end by 4 bases; junction bases not matched to a gene: 14. The CDR3 spans 18 residues. In nucleotides, the CDR3 is TGTGCCAGCAGCCCCCCACGACAGGGGGGGGCGACCACCGGGGAGCTGTTTTTT. Translated, it gives CASSPPRQGGATTGELFF. The full variable domain, its missing parts supplied by reference TRBV11-3 and TRBJ2-2, is EAGVVQSPRYKIIEKKQPVAFWCNPISGHNTLYWYLQNLGQGPELLIRYENEEAVDDSQLPKDRFSAERLKGVDSTLKIQPAELGDSAVYLCASSPPRQGGATTGELFFGEGSRLTVL.

The chain carries TRBV19 and TRBJ1-1; 8 bases agree with TRBD1. The germline V gene has CDR1 LNHDA and CDR2 SQIVND (reference sequence). The CDR3 sequence is 15 residues long. Trimming at V came to 6 bases and at J to 1 base, leaving 7 bases not matched to a gene. CDR3 residues: CASRPPTGANTEAFF. The CDR3 DNA reads TGTGCCAGTAGGCCCCCGACAGGGGCGAACACTGAAGCTTTCTTT.

The CDR3 DNA sequence: TGTGCCAGTAGTATATTGCGAGTGAACACTGAAGCTTTCTTT. Its translation is CASSILRVNTEAFF. The V and J genes are TRBV19 and TRBJ1-1; D unresolved. The V end lost 2 bases, the J end lost 0 bases, and 7 bases lay between the germline ends. Germline V CDR1 and CDR2: LNHDA, SQIVND (reference sequence). The CDR3 length is 14 residues. The whole variable domain, filled in from reference TRBV19 and TRBJ1-1, reads DGGITQSPKYLFRKEGQNVTLSCEQNLNHDAMYWYRQDPGQGLRLIYYSQIVNDFQKGDIAEGYSVSREKKESFPLTVTSAQKNPTAFYLCASSILRVNTEAFFGQGTRLTVV.

The gene calls are TRBV7-2 and TRBJ1-2, with D unresolved. There are 13 residues in the CDR3. Germline V lookup: CDR1 SGHTA, CDR2 FQGNSA. V lost 5 bases and J 3 bases, leaving 10 bases between the germline ends. The CDR3 reads CASSPDGDYGYTF. The CDR3 nucleotides read TGTGCCAGCAGCCCAGACGGAGACTATGGCTACACCTTC.

Only a few counts were recorded for this clone. The rearrangement uses TRBV6-5 and TRBJ1-3, with a tentative D call TRBD1 (6 bases). The ends were cut back, 8 bases at V and 0 bases at J, with 11 bases in the middle. The germline V gene has CDR1 MNHEY and CDR2 SVGAGI. The CDR3 has 14 amino acids. The CDR3, as DNA: TGTGCCAGCGGCCTGGGACACTCTGGAAACACCATATATTTT. It is translated as CASGLGHSGNTIYF.

J is TRBJ1-2 and V is TRBV10-3; 9 bases are shared with TRBD1. Germline CDR1 ENHRY, CDR2 SYGVKD. V dropped 10 bases and J dropped 7; count of bases not matched to a gene: 13. The CDR3 spans 14 residues. CDR3 in DNA: TGTGCCACCCCTGGTCCGGACAGGGGTTTTGGCTACACCTTC. This sequence encodes CATPGPDRGFGYTF.

This clone was counted once. J is TRBJ2-3 and V is TRBV9; TRBD2 matches 14 bases. The germline V gene encodes CDR1 SGDLS and CDR2 YYNGEE. CDR3 length: 18 residues. V shed 4 bases and J 1 base; nucleotides not matched to a gene: 8. The CDR3 region is CASSPRTSGGSRTDTQYF. CDR3 sequence (DNA): TGTGCCAGCAGCCCCCGGACTAGCGGGGGGTCCCGCACAGATACGCAGTATTTT.

The chain joins TRBV10-1 to TRBJ2-3, with D unresolved. Trimming took off 2 bases at V and 3 bases at J, with 12 bases between the two ends. The germline CDR1 and CDR2 sequences are WNHNN and SYGVQD (reference sequence). The CDR3 extends over 15 amino acids. The CDR3 nucleotides read TGCGCCAGCAGTGAGGCGGCCGCCACAACAGATACGCAGTATTTT. This gives the protein CASSEAAATTDTQYF.

The chain links TRBV6-5 to TRBJ1-2, with 10 nucleotides matching TRBD1. The CDR3 contains 16 residues. The germline CDR1 and CDR2 sequences are MNHEY and SVGAGI. The ends lost 4 bases at V and 4 bases at J; junction bases unmatched: 9. The CDR3 region has the DNA TGTGCCAGCAGTTCCCGACAGGGGGCAACCCCCTATGGCTACACCTTC. Translating it yields CASSSRQGATPYGYTF.

To note about this clone: The identical CDR3 is also encoded by other nucleotide sequences in the sample. The CDR3 spells CAWKGGRGFYGYTF. CDR3 DNA: TGTGCCTGGAAGGGGGGCAGGGGTTTCTATGGCTACACCTTC. The chain couples TRBV30 to TRBJ1-2; weak D call: TRBD1 (6 bases). V dropped 4 bases and J dropped 4 bases, with 16 bases sitting between them. The CDR3 length is 14 residues. Looked up from germline, CDR1 is GTSNPN and CDR2 is SVGIG (reference sequence).

J is TRBJ1-1 and V is TRBV6-5; D gene uncertain. The CDR3 consists of 14 residues. CDR1 MNHEY and CDR2 SVGAGI come from the germline V gene. V lost 0 bases and J lost 1, with 6 bases in between. CDR3 coding DNA: TGTGCCAGCAGTTACTCGTGGTCGAACACTGAAGCTTTCTTT. Translation gives CASSYSWSNTEAFF.

This CDR3 is CASSRGLNSNQPQHF. CDR3 sequence (DNA): TGTGCCAGCAGCCGGGGACTGAATAGCAATCAGCCCCAGCATTTT. The V call is TRBV6-5, the J call TRBJ1-5, with TRBD1 as a possible D gene (5 bases). V lost 6 bases, J lost 0 bases, and 12 bases lay in between. This CDR3 has 15 residues. Germline V gives CDR1 MNHEY, CDR2 SVGAGI.

The J gene is TRBJ2-3, the V gene TRBV5-4, with D unresolved. Germline-derived CDR1 and CDR2 are SGHNT and YYREEE (reference sequence). The V end was cut by 7 bases, the J end by 1 base, with 10 bases between. The CDR3 runs 13 residues. The CDR3 sequence: CASATRGTDTQYF. DNA of the CDR3: TGTGCCAGCGCAACAAGGGGCACAGATACGCAGTATTTT.

This clone has a single count. The chain carries TRBV5-4 and TRBJ2-5; D is uncertain. Trimming pared 4 bases from V and 0 bases from J, leaving 10 bases between. CDR3 length: 14 amino acids. Germline CDR1 SGHNT, CDR2 YYREEE (reference sequence). CDR3 coding DNA: TGTGCCAGCAGCCCGGTGCGGAACCAAGAGACCCAGTACTTC. Protein product: CASSPVRNQETQYF. The whole variable domain, filled in from reference TRBV5-4 and TRBJ2-5, reads ETGVTQSPTHLIKTRGQQVTLRCSSQSGHNTVSWYQQALGQGPQFIFQYYREEENGRGNFPPRFSGLQFPNYSSELNVNALELDDSALYLCASSPVRNQETQYFGPGTRLLVL.

The genes are TRBV7-2 and TRBJ1-1, with D possibly matching TRBD1 (6 bases). This CDR3 is built from 15 residues. Between the trimmed V and J ends, which lost 1 base and 1 base, there was a span of 10 bases. CDR1 and CDR2 (germline): SGHTA, FQGNSA. The CDR3 sequence: CASSLVWGRNTEAFF. DNA for the CDR3: TGTGCCAGCAGCTTAGTTTGGGGGCGGAACACTGAAGCTTTCTTT.